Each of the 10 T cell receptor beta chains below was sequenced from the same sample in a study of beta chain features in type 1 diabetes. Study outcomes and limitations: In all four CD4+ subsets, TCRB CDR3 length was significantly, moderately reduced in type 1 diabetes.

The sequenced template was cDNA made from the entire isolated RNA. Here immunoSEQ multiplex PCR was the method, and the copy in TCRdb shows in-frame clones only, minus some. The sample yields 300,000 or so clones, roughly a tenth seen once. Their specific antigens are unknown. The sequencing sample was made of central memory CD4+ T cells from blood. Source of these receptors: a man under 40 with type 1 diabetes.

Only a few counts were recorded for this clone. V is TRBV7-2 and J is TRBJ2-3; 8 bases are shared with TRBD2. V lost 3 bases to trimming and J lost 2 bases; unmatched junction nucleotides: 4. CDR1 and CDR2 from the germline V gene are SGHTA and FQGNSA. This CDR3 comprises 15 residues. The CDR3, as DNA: TGTGCCAGCAGCTTTCGAGCGGGGGACACAGATACGCAGTATTTT. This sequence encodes CASSFRAGDTDTQYF.

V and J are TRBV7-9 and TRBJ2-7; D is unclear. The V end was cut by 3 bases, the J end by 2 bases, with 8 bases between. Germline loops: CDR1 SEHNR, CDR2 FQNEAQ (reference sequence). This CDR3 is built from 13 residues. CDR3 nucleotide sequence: TGTGCCAGCAGCTTTGAGGTCACCTACGAGCAGTACTTC. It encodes CASSFEVTYEQYF.

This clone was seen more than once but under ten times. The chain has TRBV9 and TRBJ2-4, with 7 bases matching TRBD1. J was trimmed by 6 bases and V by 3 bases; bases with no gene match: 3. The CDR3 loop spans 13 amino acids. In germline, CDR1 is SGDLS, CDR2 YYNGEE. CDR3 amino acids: CASSAGTVNIQYF. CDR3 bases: TGTGCCAGCAGCGCGGGGACAGTAAACATTCAGTACTTC.

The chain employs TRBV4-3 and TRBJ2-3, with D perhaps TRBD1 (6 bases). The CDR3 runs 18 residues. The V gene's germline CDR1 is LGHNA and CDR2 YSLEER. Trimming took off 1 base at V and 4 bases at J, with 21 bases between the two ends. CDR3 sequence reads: CASSQGAYGGQRPDTQYF. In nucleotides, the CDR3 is TGCGCCAGCAGCCAAGGGGCTTATGGGGGACAACGACCAGATACGCAGTATTTT.

In nucleotides, the CDR3 is TGCGCCAGCAGCTTGTCACTAGCGGGAACCTACGAGCAGTACTTC. Residues: CASSLSLAGTYEQYF. This sequence joins TRBV5-1 and TRBJ2-7, with 10 bases that match TRBD2. This CDR3 region has 15 residues. Per the germline V gene, CDR1 is SGHRS and CDR2 is YFSETQ. V gave up 1 base and J gave up 2 bases; unmatched junction bases: 3.

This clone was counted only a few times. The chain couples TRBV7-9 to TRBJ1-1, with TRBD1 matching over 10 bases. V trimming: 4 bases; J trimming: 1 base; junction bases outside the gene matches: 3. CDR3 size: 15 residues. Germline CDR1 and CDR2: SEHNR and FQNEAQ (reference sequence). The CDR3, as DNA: TGTGCCAGCAGCTCCTGGACAGGGGGGAACACTGAAGCTTTCTTT. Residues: CASSSWTGGNTEAFF.

Here the CDR3 DNA reads TGTGCCAGCAGCCTCTCGAGGGACTCCTACGAGCAGTACTTC. Translated, it gives CASSLSRDSYEQYF. This rearrangement joins TRBV5-4 to TRBJ2-7; possibly TRBD2 for D (5 bases). The CDR3 is 14 amino acids. Germline V CDR1 and CDR2: SGHNT, YYREEE (reference sequence). Trimming removed 4 bases at V and 0 bases at J, with 11 bases between.

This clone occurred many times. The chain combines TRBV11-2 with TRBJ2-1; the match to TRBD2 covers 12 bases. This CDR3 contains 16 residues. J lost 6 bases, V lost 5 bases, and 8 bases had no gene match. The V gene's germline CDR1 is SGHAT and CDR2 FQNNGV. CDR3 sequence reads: CASSPRLAGVTNEQFF. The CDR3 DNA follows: TGTGCCAGCAGCCCCCGACTAGCGGGGGTCACCAATGAGCAGTTCTTC. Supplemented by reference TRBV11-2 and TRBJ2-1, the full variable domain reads EAGVAQSPRYKIIEKRQSVAFWCNPISGHATLYWYQQILGQGPKLLIQFQNNGVVDDSQLPKDRFSAERLKGVDSTLKIQPAKLEDSAVYLCASSPRLAGVTNEQFFGPGTRLTVL.

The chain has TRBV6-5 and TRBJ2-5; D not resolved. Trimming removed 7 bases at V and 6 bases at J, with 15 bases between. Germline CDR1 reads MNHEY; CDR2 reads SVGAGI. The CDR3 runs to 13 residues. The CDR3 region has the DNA TGTGCCAGCACTACACCGATCGATAAGACCCAGTACTTC. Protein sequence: CASTTPIDKTQYF.

The CDR3 DNA reads as TGTGCCAGCAGCTTTTACAACACCATATATTTT. This codes for CASSFYNTIYF. V usage is TRBV7-2 and J usage is TRBJ1-3; D call uncertain. Looked up from germline, CDR1 is SGHTA and CDR2 is FQGNSA. Trimming stripped 3 bases from V and 7 bases from J, with 4 bases between. The CDR3 extends over 11 amino acids.